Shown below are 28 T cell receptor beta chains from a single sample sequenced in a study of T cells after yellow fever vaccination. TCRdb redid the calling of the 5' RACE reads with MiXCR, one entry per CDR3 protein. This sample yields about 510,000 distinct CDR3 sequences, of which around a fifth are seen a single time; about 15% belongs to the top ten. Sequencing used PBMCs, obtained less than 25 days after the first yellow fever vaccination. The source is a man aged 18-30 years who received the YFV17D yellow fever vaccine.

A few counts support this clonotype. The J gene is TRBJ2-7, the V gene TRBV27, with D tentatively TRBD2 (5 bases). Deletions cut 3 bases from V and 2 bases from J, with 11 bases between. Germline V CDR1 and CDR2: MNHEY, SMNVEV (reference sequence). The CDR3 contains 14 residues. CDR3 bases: TGTGCCAGCAGTTTCGGGGTAGGTGCCTACGAGCAGTACGTC. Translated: CASSFGVGAYEQYV.

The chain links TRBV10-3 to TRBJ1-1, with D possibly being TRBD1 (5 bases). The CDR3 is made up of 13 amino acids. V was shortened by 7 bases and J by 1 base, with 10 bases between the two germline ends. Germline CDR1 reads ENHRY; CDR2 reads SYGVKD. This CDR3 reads CAIKGRGNTEAFF. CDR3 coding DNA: TGTGCCATCAAGGGACGCGGGAACACTGAAGCTTTCTTT.

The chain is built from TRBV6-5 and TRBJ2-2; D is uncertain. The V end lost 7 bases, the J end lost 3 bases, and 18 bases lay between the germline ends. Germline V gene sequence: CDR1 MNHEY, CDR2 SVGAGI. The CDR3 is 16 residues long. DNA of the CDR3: TGTGCCAGCAATTTGGCAGTGAGTTCGGACACCGGGGAGCTGTTTTTT. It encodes CASNLAVSSDTGELFF.

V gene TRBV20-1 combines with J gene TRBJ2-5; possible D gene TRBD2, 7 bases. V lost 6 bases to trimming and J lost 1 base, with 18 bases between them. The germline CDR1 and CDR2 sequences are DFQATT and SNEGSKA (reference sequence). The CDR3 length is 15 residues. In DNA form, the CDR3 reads TGCAGTGCCCATTATGGGGGGGGCCGCCAAGAGACCCAGTACTTC. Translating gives CSAHYGGGRQETQYF.

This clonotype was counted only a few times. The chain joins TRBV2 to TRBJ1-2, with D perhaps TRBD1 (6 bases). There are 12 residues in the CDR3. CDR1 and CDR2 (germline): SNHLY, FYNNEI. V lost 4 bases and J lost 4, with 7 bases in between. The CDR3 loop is CASSGRGYGYTF. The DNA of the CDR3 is TGTGCCAGCAGTGGCAGGGGCTATGGCTACACCTTC.

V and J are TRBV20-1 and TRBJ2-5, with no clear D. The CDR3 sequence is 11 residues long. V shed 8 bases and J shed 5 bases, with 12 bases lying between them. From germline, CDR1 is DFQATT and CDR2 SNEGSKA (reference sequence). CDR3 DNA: TGCAGTACTACCCGCAGGGAGACCCAGTACTTC. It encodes CSTTRRETQYF.

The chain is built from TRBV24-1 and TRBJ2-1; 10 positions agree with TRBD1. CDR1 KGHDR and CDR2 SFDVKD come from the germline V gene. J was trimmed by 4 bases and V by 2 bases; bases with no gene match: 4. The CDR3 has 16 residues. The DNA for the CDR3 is TGTGCCACCAGTGATTGGGGACAGGGGTCGTACAATGAGCAGTTCTTC. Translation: CATSDWGQGSYNEQFF.

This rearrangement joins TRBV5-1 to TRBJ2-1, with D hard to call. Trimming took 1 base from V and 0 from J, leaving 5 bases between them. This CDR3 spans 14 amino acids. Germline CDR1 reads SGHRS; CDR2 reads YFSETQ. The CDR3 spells CASSLSYSYNEQFF. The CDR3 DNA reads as TGCGCCAGCAGCTTGTCCTACTCCTACAATGAGCAGTTCTTC.

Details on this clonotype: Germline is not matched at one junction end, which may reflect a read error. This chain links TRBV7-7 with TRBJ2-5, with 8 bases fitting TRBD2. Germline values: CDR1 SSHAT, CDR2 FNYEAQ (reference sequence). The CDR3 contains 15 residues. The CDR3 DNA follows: TGTGCTAGCAGCTTAGCTAGCGGGTCACAAGAGACCCAGTACTTC. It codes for CASSLASGSQETQYF.

Written as DNA, the CDR3 is TGTGCCAGCAGCGGTGACAGGTTCACAGATACGCAGTATTTT. It is translated as CASSGDRFTDTQYF. The V call is TRBV9, the J call TRBJ2-3; the D gene is possibly TRBD1 (6 bases). The CDR3 is 14 residues long. The V end was cut by 3 bases, the J end by 2 bases, with 10 bases between. Per germline, CDR1 SGDLS and CDR2 YYNGEE.

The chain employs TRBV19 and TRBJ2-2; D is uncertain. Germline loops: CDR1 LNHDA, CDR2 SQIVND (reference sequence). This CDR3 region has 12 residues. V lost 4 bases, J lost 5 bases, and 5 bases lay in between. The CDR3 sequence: CASSTSTGELFF. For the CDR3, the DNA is TGTGCCAGTAGTACCAGTACCGGGGAGCTGTTTTTT.

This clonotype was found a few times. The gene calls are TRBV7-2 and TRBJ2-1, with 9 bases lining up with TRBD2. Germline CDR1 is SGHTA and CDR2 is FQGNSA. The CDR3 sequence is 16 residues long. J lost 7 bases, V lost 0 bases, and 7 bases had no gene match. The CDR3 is CASSLASLAGNNEQFF. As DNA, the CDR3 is TGTGCCAGCAGCTTAGCGAGCCTAGCGGGGAATAATGAGCAGTTCTTC.

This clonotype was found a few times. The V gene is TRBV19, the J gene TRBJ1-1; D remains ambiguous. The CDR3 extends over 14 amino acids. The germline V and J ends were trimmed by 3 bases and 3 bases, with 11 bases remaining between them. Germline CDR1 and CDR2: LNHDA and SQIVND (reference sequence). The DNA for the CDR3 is TGTGCCAGTAGTATGGCCGGGGTGTACACTGAAGCTTTCTTT. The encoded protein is CASSMAGVYTEAFF.

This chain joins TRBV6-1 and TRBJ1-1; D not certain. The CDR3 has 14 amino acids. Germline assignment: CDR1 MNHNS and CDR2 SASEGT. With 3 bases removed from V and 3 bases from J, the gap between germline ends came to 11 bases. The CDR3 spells CASSDGRGYTEAFF. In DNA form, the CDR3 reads TGTGCCAGCAGTGACGGCAGAGGATACACTGAAGCTTTCTTT.

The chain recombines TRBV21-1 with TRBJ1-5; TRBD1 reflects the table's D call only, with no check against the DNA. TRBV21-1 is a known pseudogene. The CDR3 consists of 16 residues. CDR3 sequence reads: CASSAQEDRVNQPQHF. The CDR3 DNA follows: TGTGCCAGCAGCGCCCAGGAGGACAGGGTTAATCAGCCCCAGCATTTT.

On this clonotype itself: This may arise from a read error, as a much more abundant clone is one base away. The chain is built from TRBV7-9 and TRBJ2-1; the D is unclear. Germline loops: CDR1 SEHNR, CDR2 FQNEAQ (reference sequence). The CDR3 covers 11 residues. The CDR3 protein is CASSSDNEQFF. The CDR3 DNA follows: TGTGCCAGCAGCTCCGACAATGAGCAGTTCTTC.

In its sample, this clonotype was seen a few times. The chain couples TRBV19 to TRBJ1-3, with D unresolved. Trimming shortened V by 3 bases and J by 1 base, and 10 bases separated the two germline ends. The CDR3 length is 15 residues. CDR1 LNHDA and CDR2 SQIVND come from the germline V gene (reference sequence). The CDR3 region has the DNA TGTGCCAGTAGTATTAGAAGGGAATCTGGAAACACCATATATTTT. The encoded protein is CASSIRRESGNTIYF. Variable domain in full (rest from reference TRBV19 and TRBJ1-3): DGGITQSPKYLFRKEGQNVTLSCEQNLNHDAMYWYRQDPGQGLRLIYYSQIVNDFQKGDIAEGYSVSREKKESFPLTVTSAQKNPTAFYLCASSIRRESGNTIYFGEGSWLTVV.

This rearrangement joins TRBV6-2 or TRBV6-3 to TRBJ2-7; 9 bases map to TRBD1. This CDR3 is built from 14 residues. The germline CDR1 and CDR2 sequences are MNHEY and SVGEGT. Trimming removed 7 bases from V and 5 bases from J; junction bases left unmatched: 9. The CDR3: CASKGTGMFHEQYF. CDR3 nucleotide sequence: TGTGCCAGCAAAGGGACAGGGATGTTCCACGAGCAGTACTTC.

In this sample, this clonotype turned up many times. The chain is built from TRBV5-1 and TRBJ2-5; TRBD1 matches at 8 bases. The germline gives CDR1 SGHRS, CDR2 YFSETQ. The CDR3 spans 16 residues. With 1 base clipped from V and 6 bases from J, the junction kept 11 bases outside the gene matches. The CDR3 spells CASSLRVETGAKTQYF. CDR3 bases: TGCGCCAGCAGCTTGCGGGTTGAGACAGGGGCCAAGACCCAGTACTTC.

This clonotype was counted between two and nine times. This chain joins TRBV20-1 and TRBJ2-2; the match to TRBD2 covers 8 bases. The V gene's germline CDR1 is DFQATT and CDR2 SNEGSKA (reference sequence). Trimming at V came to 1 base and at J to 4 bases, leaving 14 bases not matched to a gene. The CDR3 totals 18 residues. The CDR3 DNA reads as TGCAGTGCTAGAGGGGGAGGAGCGGGGGTATCAGGCACCGGGGAGCTGTTTTTT. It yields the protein CSARGGGAGVSGTGELFF.

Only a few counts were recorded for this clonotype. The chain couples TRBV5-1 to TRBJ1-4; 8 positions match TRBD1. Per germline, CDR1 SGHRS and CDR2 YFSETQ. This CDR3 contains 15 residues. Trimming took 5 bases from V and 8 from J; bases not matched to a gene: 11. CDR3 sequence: CASRDYPGGDEKLFF. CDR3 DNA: TGCGCCAGCAGGGATTATCCAGGGGGCGACGAAAAACTGTTTTTT.

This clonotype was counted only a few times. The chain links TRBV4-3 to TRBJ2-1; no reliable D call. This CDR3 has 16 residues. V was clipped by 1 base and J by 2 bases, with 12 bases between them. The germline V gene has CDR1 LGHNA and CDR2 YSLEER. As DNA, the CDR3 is TGCGCCAGCAGCCAAGTTACACCCTTTCCCTACAATGAGCAGTTCTTC. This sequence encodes CASSQVTPFPYNEQFF.

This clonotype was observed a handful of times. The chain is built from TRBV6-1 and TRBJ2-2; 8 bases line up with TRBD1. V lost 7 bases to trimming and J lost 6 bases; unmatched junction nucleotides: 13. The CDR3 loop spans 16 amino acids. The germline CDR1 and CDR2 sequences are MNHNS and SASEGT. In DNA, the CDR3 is TGTGCCAGCAAGACCGCAACAGGGGGTCCCGCCGGGGAGCTGTTTTTT. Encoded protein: CASKTATGGPAGELFF.

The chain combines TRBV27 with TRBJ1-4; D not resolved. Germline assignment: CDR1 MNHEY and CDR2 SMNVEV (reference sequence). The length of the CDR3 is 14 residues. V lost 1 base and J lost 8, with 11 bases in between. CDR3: CASSLFGSEEKLFF. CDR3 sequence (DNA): TGTGCCAGCAGTTTATTCGGAAGTGAGGAAAAACTGTTTTTT.

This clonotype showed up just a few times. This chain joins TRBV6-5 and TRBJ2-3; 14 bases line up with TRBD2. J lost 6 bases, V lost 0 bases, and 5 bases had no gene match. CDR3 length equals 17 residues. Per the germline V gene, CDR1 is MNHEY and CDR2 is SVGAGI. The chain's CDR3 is CASSYSTSGGAVDTQYF. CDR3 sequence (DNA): TGTGCCAGCAGTTACTCGACTAGCGGGGGGGCGGTTGATACGCAGTATTTT.

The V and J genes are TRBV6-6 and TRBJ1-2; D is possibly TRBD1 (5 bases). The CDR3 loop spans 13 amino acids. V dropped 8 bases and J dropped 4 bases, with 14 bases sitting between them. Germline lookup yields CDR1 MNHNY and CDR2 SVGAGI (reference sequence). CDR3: CASSEGNGYGYTF. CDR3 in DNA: TGTGCCAGCTCGGAGGGGAACGGCTATGGCTACACCTTC.

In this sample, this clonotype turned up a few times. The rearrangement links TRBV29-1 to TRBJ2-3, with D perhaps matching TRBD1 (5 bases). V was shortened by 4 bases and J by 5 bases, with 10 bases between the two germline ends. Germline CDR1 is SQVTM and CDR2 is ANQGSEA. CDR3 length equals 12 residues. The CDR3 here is CSVVQGLDTQYF. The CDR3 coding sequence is TGCAGCGTTGTCCAGGGCCTAGATACGCAGTATTTT.

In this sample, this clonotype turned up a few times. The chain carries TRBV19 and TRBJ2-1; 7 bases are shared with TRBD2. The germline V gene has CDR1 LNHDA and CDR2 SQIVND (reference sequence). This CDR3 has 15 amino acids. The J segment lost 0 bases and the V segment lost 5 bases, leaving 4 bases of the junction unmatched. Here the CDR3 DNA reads TGTGCCAGTAGTTGGGGGGGTGCCTCCTACAATGAGCAGTTCTTC. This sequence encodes CASSWGGASYNEQFF.